This T cell receptor beta chain was identified in a study of response to subunit inactivated influenza vaccine. A note on this clonotype: Antigen specificity is unknown.

Germline V CDR1 and CDR2: DFQATT, SNEGSKA (reference sequence). The CDR3 has 17 amino acids. The J segment lost 2 bases and the V segment lost 0 bases, leaving 8 bases of the junction unmatched. Study-level points and caveats: Authors proposed each seasonal influenza vaccination draws in few new T cells.

Via MiXCR, TCRdb re-called the RT-PCR reads, giving one row per CDR3 protein. The sample lists 170,000 or so distinct CDR3 sequences; roughly 10% were seen once. The sequence was collected from a man in his fifties or sixties who received an inactivated influenza vaccine. The chain has TRBV20-1 and TRBJ1-2, with 11 bases lining up with TRBD1. Specimen: CD8+ T cells sorted from PBMCs, collected less than 30 months after vaccination. CDR3 protein: CSARDRKGQGANYGYTF. The CDR3 DNA reads as TGCAGTGCTAGAGATCGAAAAGGACAGGGGGCGAACTATGGCTACACCTTC.